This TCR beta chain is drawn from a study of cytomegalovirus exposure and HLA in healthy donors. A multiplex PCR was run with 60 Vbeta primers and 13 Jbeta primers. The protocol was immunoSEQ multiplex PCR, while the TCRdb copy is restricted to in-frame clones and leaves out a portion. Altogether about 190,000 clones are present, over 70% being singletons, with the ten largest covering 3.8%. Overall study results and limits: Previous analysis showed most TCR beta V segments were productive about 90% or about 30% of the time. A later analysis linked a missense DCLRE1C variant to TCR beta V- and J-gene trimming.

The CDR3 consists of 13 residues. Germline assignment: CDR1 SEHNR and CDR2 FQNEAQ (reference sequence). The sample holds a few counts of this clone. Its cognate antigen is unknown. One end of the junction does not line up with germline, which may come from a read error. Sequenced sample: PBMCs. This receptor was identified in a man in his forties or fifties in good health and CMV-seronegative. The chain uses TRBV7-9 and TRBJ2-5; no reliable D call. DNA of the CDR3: TGTTCCAGCAGCTTCGACACCGAGGAGACCCAGTACTTC. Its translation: CSSSFDTEETQYF.